The present entry profiles one T cell receptor (beta chain) with its context. This clone was seen more than once but under ten times. Its antigen is not yet known. The input lacks base qualities; no much larger clone sits a single base away. TCRbeta CDR3 regions were amplified from genomic DNA by means of the immunoSEQ Assay, a bias-controlled multiplex PCR. The original pipeline was this. Within the assay, amplification of reference gene primers was used to estimate how many nucleated cells each sample contained. To quantify the absolute abundance of each unique TCRbeta CDR3 rearrangement, sequence reads were collapsed and filtered. For each sample, productive Simpson clonality was calculated by taking the square root of Simpson's diversity index across productive rearrangements. Drawn from immuneACCESS, this table holds only the in-frame rearrangements with V and J called that TCRdb kept. Clones are partly lost; checked studies trace under half to an unresolved V gene and leave the rest unexplained. That table supplies the V and J calls and clone size; D and trimming were determined from the DNA. The sample contains over 250,000 clones, about 89% of them found a single time. The top ten clones comprise approximately 12% of the sample.

Each collaborating institution followed its own protocols to collect whole blood in K2EDTA tubes. Collaborator samples were shipped for TCRbeta analysis as frozen whole blood, isolated PBMCs, or DNA extracted from either sample type. This sample is drawn from a study of blood T cell repertoires in COVID-19 (dated by TCRdb to between 2020 and 2021). General notes on the study: Samples covering the acute and convalescent phases of COVID-19 were provided by collaborators in the United States, Italy and Spain. The material from the prospective study consisted of cDNA or gDNA derived from T cells, B-cell-depleted T cells, or PBMCs. The dataset comprised deeply sampled blood TCRbeta repertoires from subjects exposed to, actively infected with, or recovered from COVID-19. The repertoires were released in a freely available public database intended as a resource for research on the immune response to SARS-CoV-2. The samples were drawn from the first 160 participants of the ongoing ImmuneRACE study and from 1,200 or so subjects provided by 6 global collaborators. Nearly every sample came with metadata listing a de-identified subject ID, COVID-19 status, age in years and sex. Where HLA class I and class II types were available, the types were taken from metadata supplied by the sample provider, not from assay-based typing.

Trimming costs V 1 base and J 4 bases, and their ends lie 14 bases apart. The germline V gene supplies CDR1 KGHSY and CDR2 FQNENV. Measured from the cysteine to the phenylalanine, the CDR3 is 16 residues long. The kept DNA is CDR3 alone, 48 bases in frame from the first base. General findings and caveats noted by the study authors: The quantity of clinical and demographic metadata differed by source and by participant and was supplied without curation.

The sequenced sample consisted of peripheral blood. The rearrangement joined TRBV16 to TRBJ1-5; TRBD1 is perhaps the D gene, given 6 matching bases. This receptor was obtained from a woman between 55 and 75 years old with acute or convalescent COVID-19. Here is the DNA: TGTGCCAGCAGCCAATGGGCAGGGGAAGAGAATCAGCCCCAGCATTTT. This translates into CASSQWAGEENQPQHF.